The source of this TCR beta chain is a study of blood T cell repertoires in COVID-19. Overall study context: Symptom resolution, clearance, or two negative PCRs marked the recovered donors of Cohort 3.

Sequenced by immunoSEQ multiplex PCR; TCRdb stores in-frame clones only, minus some. There are approximately 250,000 clones in the sample; around 90% occur only once, and approximately 2% lies in the top ten. Germline V gene data show CDR1 as MNHEY and CDR2 as SVGAGI. V lost 6 bases to trimming and J lost 5 bases; unmatched junction nucleotides: 9. CDR3 length equals 15 residues. Material for sequencing was PBMCs or T cells enriched from blood (not recorded which). The V call is TRBV6-5, the J call TRBJ1-5, with 8 positions matching TRBD1. This TCR was recovered from a woman aged 55-70 years in a cohort exposed to, infected with or recovered from COVID-19 (not recorded which). CDR3 protein: CASSLTGEDYQPQHF. The CDR3, as DNA: TGTGCCAGCAGCCTGACAGGGGAAGATTATCAGCCCCAGCATTTT.